Listed below are T cell receptor beta chains from one sample, sequenced in a study of cytomegalovirus exposure and HLA in healthy donors. TCRdb's table, derived via immunoSEQ multiplex PCR, lists solely in-frame clones and lacks some. The sample data list about 200,000 clones. The specimen was PBMCs. Receptor source: a boy younger than 18 in good health and CMV-seronegative. CDR3s include the opening cysteine and the closing phenylalanine or tryptophan. The D gene is left open where the match is weak.

d_call: .
v_call: TRBV29-1
j_call: TRBJ1-1
cdr3_length: 16
cdr3_nt: TGCAGCGCTAAACAGGGTCTCAAAACTATGAACACTGAAGCTTTCTTT
cdr3_aa: CSAKQGLKTMNTEAFF

d_call: .
v_call: TRBV19
j_call: TRBJ2-1
cdr3_length: 13
cdr3_nt: TGTGCCAGTAGTATACAGGCGGGCAATGAGCAGTTCTTC
cdr3_aa: CASSIQAGNEQFF

d_call: .
v_call: TRBV5-6
j_call: TRBJ1-6
cdr3_length: 14
cdr3_nt: TGTGCCAGCTTTTACGCGGGGGGGAATTCACCCCTCCACTTT
cdr3_aa: CASFYAGGNSPLHF

d_call: .
v_call: TRBV2
j_call: TRBJ1-1
cdr3_length: 13
cdr3_nt: TGTGCCAGCAGTGTTCAAAAGAACACTGAAGCTTTCTTT
cdr3_aa: CASSVQKNTEAFF

d_call: TRBD2
v_call: TRBV6-4
j_call: TRBJ2-3
cdr3_length: 15
cdr3_nt: TGTGCCAGCAGTGCAGCTAGCGGGGGCGCAGATACGCAGTATTTT
cdr3_aa: CASSAASGGADTQYF

d_call: TRBD1
v_call: TRBV6-5
j_call: TRBJ1-2
cdr3_length: 14
cdr3_nt: TGTGCCAGCAGTTTTGGGACAGGGGGTCGCGGCTACACCTTC
cdr3_aa: CASSFGTGGRGYTF

d_call: .
v_call: TRBV5-6
j_call: TRBJ1-6
cdr3_length: 16
cdr3_nt: TGTGCCAGCAGCTTCTGGGGGCGGCTGAATAATTCACCCCTCCACTTT
cdr3_aa: CASSFWGRLNNSPLHF

d_call: .
v_call: TRBV5-8
j_call: TRBJ1-2
cdr3_length: 18
cdr3_nt: TGTGCCAGCAGCTTGGCGTATGGGTCCCGAGGGAATGGCTATGGCTACACCTTC
cdr3_aa: CASSLAYGSRGNGYGYTF

d_call: TRBD2
v_call: TRBV9
j_call: TRBJ2-3
cdr3_length: 15
cdr3_nt: TGTGCCAGCAGCGGCGGGACTAGCTCCACAGATACGCAGTATTTT
cdr3_aa: CASSGGTSSTDTQYF

d_call: TRBD1
v_call: TRBV30
j_call: TRBJ1-1
cdr3_length: 13
cdr3_nt: TGTGCCTGGAACAGGGGGCTGGGCACTGAAGCTTTCTTT
cdr3_aa: CAWNRGLGTEAFF